This paragraph covers one T cell receptor (beta chain) sequence. The source of the sample is a study of memory CD4+ T cells and cytomegalovirus serostatus. Trimming took 4 bases from V and 1 from J; bases not matched to a gene: 3. Germline V gene data show CDR1 as LGHNA and CDR2 as YSLEER. The length of the CDR3 is 14 residues. The sort gate was single viable CD3+CD4+CD8-CD45RO+ cells for memory CD4+ T cells. Assay used: immunoSEQ multiplex PCR; TCRdb lists only in-frame clones, some missing. The profile shows around 38,000 clones, over 60% of them singletons. The source is an adult in good health and CMV-seronegative. The specimen sequenced was memory CD4+ T cells from blood. The genes are TRBV4-3 and TRBJ1-2, with 7 bases matching TRBD1. This chain's CDR3 is CASSRDRLNYGYTF. Here the CDR3 DNA reads TGCGCCAGCAGCCGGGACAGACTTAACTATGGCTACACCTTC.